This T cell receptor (beta chain) was observed in a study of blood T cell repertoires in COVID-19. Study-level information: Italy, Spain and the United States were the sources of the convalescent and acute COVID-19 samples. T cells, B-cell-depleted T cells, or PBMCs supplied cDNA or gDNA.

Assay used: immunoSEQ multiplex PCR; TCRdb lists only in-frame clones, some missing. The sample contains tens of thousands of clones, about 91% of which appear only once. Between the trimmed V and J ends, which lost 7 bases and 3 bases, there was a span of 9 bases. Germline lookup yields CDR1 LNHDA and CDR2 SQIVND (reference sequence). The CDR3 runs to 13 residues. Sample: peripheral blood. The clonotype was recovered from a human donor with active COVID-19. The donor label of this sample is uncertain. The V gene is TRBV19, the J gene TRBJ2-2; TRBD1 is a possible D gene (5 bases). CDR3 in DNA: TGTGCCAGTAACTCAGGGTACACCGGGGAGCTGTTTTTT. This codes for CASNSGYTGELFF.